This T cell receptor beta chain was sequenced during a study of cytomegalovirus exposure and HLA in healthy donors. Study at large: The early release's HLA-typed donors yielded tens of millions of unique TCRs. Study-level results: The classifier was said to identify cytomegalovirus status with high specificity and sensitivity.

This CDR3 is built from 15 residues. Germline V CDR1 and CDR2: SGHTA, FQGTGA. V was clipped by 1 base and J by 10 bases, with 19 bases between them. Details on this clone: Its cognate antigen is unknown.

Use of 60 Vbeta and 13 Jbeta primers characterized the PCR. How the authors handled the data: It was a later analysis that counted some 80 million unique TCR beta chains, of which around 11 million were shared. TCRdb keeps only in-frame clones here, not all; method: immunoSEQ multiplex PCR. V, J and clone size are taken as reported in that table, and D and trimming were inferred from the DNA itself. This table has some 190,000 clones, around 80% appearing once. Material: PBMCs. This receptor was taken from a man younger than 35 in good health and CMV-seronegative. This sequence joins TRBV7-3 and TRBJ2-5, with D possibly matching TRBD2 (5 bases). CDR3 in DNA: TGTGCCAGCAGCTTAATGGCCAGCGGATCGGGGAACCAGTACTTC. Translating it yields CASSLMASGSGNQYF. The whole variable domain, remainder taken from reference TRBV7-3 and TRBJ2-5, is GAGVSQTPSNKVTEKGKYVELRCDPISGHTALYWYRQSLGQGPEFLIYFQGTGAADDSGLPNDRFFAVRPEGSVSTLKIQRTERGDSAVYLCASSLMASGSGNQYFGPGTRLLVL.